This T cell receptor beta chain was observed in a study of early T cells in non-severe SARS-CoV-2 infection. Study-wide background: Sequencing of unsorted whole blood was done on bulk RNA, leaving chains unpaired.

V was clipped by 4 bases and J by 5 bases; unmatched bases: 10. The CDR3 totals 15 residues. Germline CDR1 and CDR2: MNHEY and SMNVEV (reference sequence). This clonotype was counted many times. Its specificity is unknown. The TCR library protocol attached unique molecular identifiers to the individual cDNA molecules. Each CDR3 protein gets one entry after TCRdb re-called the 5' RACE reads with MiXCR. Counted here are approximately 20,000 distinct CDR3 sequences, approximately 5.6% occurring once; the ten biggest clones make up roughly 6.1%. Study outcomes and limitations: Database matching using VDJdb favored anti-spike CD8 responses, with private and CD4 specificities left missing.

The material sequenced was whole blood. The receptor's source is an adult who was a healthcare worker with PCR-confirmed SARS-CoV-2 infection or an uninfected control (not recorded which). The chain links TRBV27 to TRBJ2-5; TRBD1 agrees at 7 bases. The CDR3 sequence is CASSSKDRAGETQYF. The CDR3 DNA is TGTGCCAGCAGTTCTAAAGACAGGGCAGGGGAGACCCAGTACTTC.